This T cell receptor beta chain was sequenced for a study of cytomegalovirus exposure and HLA in healthy donors. Data came from immunoSEQ multiplex PCR; TCRdb stores just in-frame clones and leaves some out. The table shows 140,000 to 150,000 clones, with about 95% occurring only once. Sequencing was performed on PBMCs. This clonotype was obtained from a young man in good health and CMV-seropositive.

The CDR3 is CASNRGTSNNEQFF. Written as DNA, the CDR3 is TGTGCCAGCAATAGAGGGACTAGCAACAATGAGCAGTTCTTC. V is TRBV27 and J is TRBJ2-1; 9 bases are a match to TRBD2. This CDR3 has 14 residues. Germline values: CDR1 MNHEY, CDR2 SMNVEV (reference sequence). After removal of 7 bases from V and 5 bases from J, the junction contained 6 bases not matched to a gene.